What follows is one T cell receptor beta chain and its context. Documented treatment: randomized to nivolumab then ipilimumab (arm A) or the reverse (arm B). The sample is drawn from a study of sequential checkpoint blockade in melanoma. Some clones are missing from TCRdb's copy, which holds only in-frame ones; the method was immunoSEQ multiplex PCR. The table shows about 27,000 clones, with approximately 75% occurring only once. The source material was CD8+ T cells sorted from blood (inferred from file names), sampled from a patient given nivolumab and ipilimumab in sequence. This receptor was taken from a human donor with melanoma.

The CDR3 DNA sequence: TGTGCCAGCAGTTTAATCCAGGGGGTCTACGAGCAGTACTTC. This gives the protein CASSLIQGVYEQYF. V gene TRBV28 combines with J gene TRBJ2-7, with TRBD1 identical over 7 bases. This CDR3 is built from 14 residues. Unmatched junction bases numbered 4, after V lost 2 bases and J lost 3 bases. Germline V gene lookup returns CDR1 MDHEN and CDR2 SYDVKM.